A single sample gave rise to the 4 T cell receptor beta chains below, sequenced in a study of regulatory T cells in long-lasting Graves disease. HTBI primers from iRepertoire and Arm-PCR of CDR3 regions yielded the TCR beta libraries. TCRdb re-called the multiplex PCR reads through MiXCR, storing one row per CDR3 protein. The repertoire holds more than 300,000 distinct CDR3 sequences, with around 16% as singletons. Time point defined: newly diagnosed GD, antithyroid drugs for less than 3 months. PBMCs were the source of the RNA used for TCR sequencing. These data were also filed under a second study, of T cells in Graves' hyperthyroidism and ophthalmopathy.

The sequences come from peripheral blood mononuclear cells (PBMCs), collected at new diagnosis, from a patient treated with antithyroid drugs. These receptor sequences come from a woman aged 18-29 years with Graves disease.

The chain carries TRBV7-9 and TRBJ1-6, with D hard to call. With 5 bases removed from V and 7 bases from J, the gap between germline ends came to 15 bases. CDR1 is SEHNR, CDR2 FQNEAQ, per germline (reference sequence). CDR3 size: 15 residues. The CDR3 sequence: CASSAGRQYNSPLHF. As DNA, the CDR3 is TGTGCCAGCAGCGCGGGTCGGCAGTACAATTCACCCCTCCACTTT.

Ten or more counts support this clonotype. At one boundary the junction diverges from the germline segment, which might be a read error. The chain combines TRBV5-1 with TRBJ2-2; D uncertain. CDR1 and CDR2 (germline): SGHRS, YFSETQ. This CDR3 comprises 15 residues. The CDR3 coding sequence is TGTGCCAGCAGCGACACACGGCGTTTGACCGGGGAGCTGTTTTTT. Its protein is CASSDTRRLTGELFF.

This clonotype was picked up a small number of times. The CDR3 sequence is CASSYYGERGNTIYF. CDR3 bases: TGTGCCAGCAGTTACTACGGCGAGAGGGGAAACACCATATATTTT. The chain employs TRBV6-2 or TRBV6-3 and TRBJ1-3; D unclear. The CDR3 sequence is 15 residues long. Trimming removed 1 base from V and 4 bases from J, with 11 bases in between. The germline V gene has CDR1 MNHEY and CDR2 SVGEGT.

CDR3 sequence: CASSVFSGGPNTGELFF. For the CDR3, the DNA is TGTGCCAGTAGCGTGTTTAGCGGGGGACCGAACACCGGGGAGCTGTTTTTT. The chain links TRBV19 to TRBJ2-2; TRBD2 agrees at 9 bases. The CDR3 is 17 amino acids. After removal of 6 bases from V and 0 bases from J, the junction contained 8 bases not matched to a gene. Germline assignment: CDR1 LNHDA and CDR2 SQIVND (reference sequence). Supplemented by reference TRBV19 and TRBJ2-2, the full variable domain reads DGGITQSPKYLFRKEGQNVTLSCEQNLNHDAMYWYRQDPGQGLRLIYYSQIVNDFQKGDIAEGYSVSREKKESFPLTVTSAQKNPTAFYLCASSVFSGGPNTGELFFGEGSRLTVL.